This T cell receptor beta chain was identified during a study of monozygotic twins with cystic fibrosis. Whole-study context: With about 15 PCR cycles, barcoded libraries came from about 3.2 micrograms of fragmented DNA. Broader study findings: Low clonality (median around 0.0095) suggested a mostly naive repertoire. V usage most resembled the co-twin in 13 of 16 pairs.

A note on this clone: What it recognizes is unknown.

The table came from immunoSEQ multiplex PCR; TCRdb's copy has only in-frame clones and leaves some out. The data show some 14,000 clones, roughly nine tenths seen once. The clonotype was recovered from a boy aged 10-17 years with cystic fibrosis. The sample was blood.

The CDR3 region has the DNA TGTGCCAGCAGTTCGGGGTTTAGGGGCAATCAGCCCCAGCATTTT. It is translated as CASSSGFRGNQPQHF. The chain couples TRBV28 to TRBJ1-5; no clear D. The germline CDR1 and CDR2 sequences are MDHEN and SYDVKM. V lost 4 bases, J lost 2 bases, and 12 bases lay in between. This CDR3 has 15 amino acids.